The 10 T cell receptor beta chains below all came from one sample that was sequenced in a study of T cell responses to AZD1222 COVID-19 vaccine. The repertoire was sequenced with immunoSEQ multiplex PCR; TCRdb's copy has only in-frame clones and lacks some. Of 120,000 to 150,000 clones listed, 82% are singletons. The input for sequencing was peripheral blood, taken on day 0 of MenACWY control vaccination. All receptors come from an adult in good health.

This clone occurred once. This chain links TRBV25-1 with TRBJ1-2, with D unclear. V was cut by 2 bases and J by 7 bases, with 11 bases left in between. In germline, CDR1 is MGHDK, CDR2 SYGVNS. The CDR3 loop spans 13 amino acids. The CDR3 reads CASSEVSGSGYTF. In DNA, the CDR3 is TGTGCCAGCAGTGAAGTGTCAGGTAGTGGCTACACCTTC.

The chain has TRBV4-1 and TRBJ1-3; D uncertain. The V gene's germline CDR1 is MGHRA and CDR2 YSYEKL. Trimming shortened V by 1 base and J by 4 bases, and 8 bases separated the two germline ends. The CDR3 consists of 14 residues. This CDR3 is CASSQGAPGNTIYF. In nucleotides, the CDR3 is TGCGCCAGCAGCCAAGGGGCACCAGGAAACACCATATATTTT.

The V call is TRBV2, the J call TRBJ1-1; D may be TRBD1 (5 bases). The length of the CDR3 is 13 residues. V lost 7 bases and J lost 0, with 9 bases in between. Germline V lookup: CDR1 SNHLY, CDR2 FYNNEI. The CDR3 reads CASIRVMNTEAFF. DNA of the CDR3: TGTGCCAGCATCAGGGTAATGAACACTGAAGCTTTCTTT.

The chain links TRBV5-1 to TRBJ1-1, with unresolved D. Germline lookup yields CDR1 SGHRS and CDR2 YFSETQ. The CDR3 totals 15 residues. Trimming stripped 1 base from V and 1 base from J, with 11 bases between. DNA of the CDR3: TGCGCCAGCAGCTTGAATTGGGCGTCGAACACTGAAGCTTTCTTT. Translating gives CASSLNWASNTEAFF.

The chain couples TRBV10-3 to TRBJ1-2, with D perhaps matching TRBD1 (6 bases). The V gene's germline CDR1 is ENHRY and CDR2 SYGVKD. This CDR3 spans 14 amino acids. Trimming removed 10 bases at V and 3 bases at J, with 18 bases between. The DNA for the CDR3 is TGTGCCAGCCGACGGGACACAGCGGACTATGGCTACACCTTC. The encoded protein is CASRRDTADYGYTF.

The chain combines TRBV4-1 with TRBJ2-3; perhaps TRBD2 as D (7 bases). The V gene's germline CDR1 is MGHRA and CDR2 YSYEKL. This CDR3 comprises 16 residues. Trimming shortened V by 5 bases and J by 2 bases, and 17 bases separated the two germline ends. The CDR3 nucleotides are TGCGCCAGCAGCGCTATTATCGGGGGGCACACAGATACGCAGTATTTT. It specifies CASSAIIGGHTDTQYF.

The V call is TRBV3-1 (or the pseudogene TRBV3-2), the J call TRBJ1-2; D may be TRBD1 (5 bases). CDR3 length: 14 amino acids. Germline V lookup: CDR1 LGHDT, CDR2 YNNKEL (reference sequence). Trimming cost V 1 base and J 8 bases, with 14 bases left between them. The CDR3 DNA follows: TGTGCCAGCAGCCAAGTGCAGGGTAACCGGGGCTACACCTTC. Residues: CASSQVQGNRGYTF.

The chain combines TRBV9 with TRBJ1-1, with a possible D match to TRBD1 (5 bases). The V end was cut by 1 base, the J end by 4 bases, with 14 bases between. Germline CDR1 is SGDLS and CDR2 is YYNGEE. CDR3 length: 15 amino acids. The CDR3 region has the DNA TGTGCCAGCAGCGTACAAGGACAAGGCCCCACTGAAGCTTTCTTT. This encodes CASSVQGQGPTEAFF.

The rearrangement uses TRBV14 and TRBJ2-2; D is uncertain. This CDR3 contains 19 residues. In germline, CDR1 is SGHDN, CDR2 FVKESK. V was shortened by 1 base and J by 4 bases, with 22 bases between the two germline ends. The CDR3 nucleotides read TGTGCCAGCAGCCAAGTTGATCAATCTGGGCCATGGGGCACCGGGGAGCTGTTTTTT. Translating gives CASSQVDQSGPWGTGELFF.

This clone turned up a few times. The CDR3 loop is CASSLITSGSDTQYF. The CDR3 nucleotides are TGTGCCAGCAGCTTAATCACTAGTGGATCAGATACGCAGTATTTT. V and J are TRBV7-9 and TRBJ2-3; TRBD2 is a possible D gene (5 bases). Trimming shortened V by 2 bases and J by 4 bases, and 13 bases separated the two germline ends. The germline V gene has CDR1 SEHNR and CDR2 FQNEAQ (reference sequence). There are 15 residues in the CDR3.